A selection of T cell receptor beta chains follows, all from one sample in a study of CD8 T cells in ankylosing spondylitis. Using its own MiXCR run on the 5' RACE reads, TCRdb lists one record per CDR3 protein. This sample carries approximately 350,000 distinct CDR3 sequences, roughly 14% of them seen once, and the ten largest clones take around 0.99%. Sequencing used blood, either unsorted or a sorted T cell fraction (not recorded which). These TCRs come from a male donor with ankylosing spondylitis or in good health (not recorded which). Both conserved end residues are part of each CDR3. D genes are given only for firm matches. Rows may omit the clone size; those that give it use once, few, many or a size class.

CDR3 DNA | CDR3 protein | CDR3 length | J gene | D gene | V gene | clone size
TGTGCCAGCAGCCAGGCCTCCCCCCGGCCGTATTTT | CASSQASPRPYF | 12 | TRBJ2-3 | . | TRBV12-3/TRBV12-4 | few
TGTGCCAGTGCAAGACAGGGGGGAACAGATACGCAGTATTTT | CASARQGGTDTQYF | 14 | TRBJ2-3 | TRBD1 | TRBV19 | .
TGTGCCAGCCGCGATAGGACAGGGAATCTCTACGAGCAGTACTTC | CASRDRTGNLYEQYF | 15 | TRBJ2-7 | TRBD1 | TRBV7-8 | .
TGTGCCACCAGCAGAGATCTGACTAGGAATGAGCAGTTCTTC | CATSRDLTRNEQFF | 14 | TRBJ2-1 | . | TRBV15 | few
TGTGCCAGCAGCTCCTCCTCCGGGGTCACAGATACGCAGTATTTT | CASSSSSGVTDTQYF | 15 | TRBJ2-3 | . | TRBV7-9 | few
TGCGCCAGCAGCTTGGAAGGCAGCGGCACAGATACGCAGTATTTT | CASSLEGSGTDTQYF | 15 | TRBJ2-3 | . | TRBV5-1 | .
TGTGCCAGCAGCCTGACTAGCGGGAGTGGGCATGATACGCAGTATTTT | CASSLTSGSGHDTQYF | 16 | TRBJ2-3 | TRBD2 | TRBV12-3/TRBV12-4 | few
TGTGCCAGCAGTTTTAGCGGGCAGGGCGAGCAGTACTTC | CASSFSGQGEQYF | 13 | TRBJ2-7 | TRBD2 | TRBV12-3/TRBV12-4 | few
TGCAGCGTCTCCAGGACAGGGGGGAGCTATGGCTACACCTTC | CSVSRTGGSYGYTF | 14 | TRBJ1-2 | TRBD1 | TRBV29-1 | .
TGTGCCAGCAGCGGACTAGCGGGAGGGCCAACAGATACGCAGTATTTT | CASSGLAGGPTDTQYF | 16 | TRBJ2-3 | TRBD2 | TRBV11-2 | few
TGCGCCAGCAGTCGGCTACAGGGGGTGAGCACTGAAGCTTTCTTT | CASSRLQGVSTEAFF | 15 | TRBJ1-1 | TRBD1 | TRBV5-1 | .
TGTGCCAGCAGGGACCCGGGGGACCACGAGCAGTACTTC | CASRDPGDHEQYF | 13 | TRBJ2-7 | . | TRBV27 | .